The 14 T cell receptor beta chains given below trace back to one sample, sequenced in a study of Ad26.COV2.S vaccination and SARS-CoV-2 variants. The repertoire was sequenced with immunoSEQ multiplex PCR; TCRdb's copy has only in-frame clones and lacks some. The table includes some 480,000 clones, approximately 90% detected once. Treatment denoted: some 19 received Ad26.COV2.S at low or high dose, single or two shots; several received placebo; per-sample allocation not given. Sampling occurred on day 63 after the first vaccine or placebo injection. Specimen: peripheral blood, collected in a trial of Ad26.COV2.S vaccine versus placebo. These receptors were obtained from a person between 18 and 65 years old who received the Ad26.COV2.S COVID-19 vaccine or a placebo.

The chain couples TRBV7-8 to TRBJ2-7, with unresolved D. This CDR3 has 11 amino acids. Per the germline V gene, CDR1 is SGHVS and CDR2 is FQNEAQ. The V end was cut by 5 bases, the J end by 2 bases, with 4 bases between. Written as DNA, the CDR3 is TGTGCCAGCAGCCTCACCTACGAGCAGTACTTC. It yields the protein CASSLTYEQYF.

This clone was observed once. This chain connects TRBV15 to TRBJ1-5, with D possibly TRBD1 on 6 matching bases. The germline gives CDR1 LNHNV, CDR2 YYDKDF (reference sequence). CDR3 length equals 17 residues. V was clipped by 2 bases and J by 2 bases, with 16 bases between them. The CDR3 DNA reads as TGTGCCACCAGCAGACCCACAGGGCTCCTTGGCAATCAGCCCCAGCATTTT. It yields the protein CATSRPTGLLGNQPQHF.

This rearrangement joins TRBV7-3 to TRBJ1-2, with a possible D match to TRBD1 (5 bases). Germline loops: CDR1 SGHTA, CDR2 FQGTGA. The CDR3 length is 14 residues. V gave up 2 bases and J gave up 8 bases, with 15 bases separating them. CDR3 DNA: TGTGCCAGCAGCTTAGCGCAGGGTATGGGGGGCTACACCTTC. This sequence encodes CASSLAQGMGGYTF. The variable domain in full, with the rest retrieved from reference TRBV7-3 and TRBJ1-2, is GAGVSQTPSNKVTEKGKYVELRCDPISGHTALYWYRQSLGQGPEFLIYFQGTGAADDSGLPNDRFFAVRPEGSVSTLKIQRTERGDSAVYLCASSLAQGMGGYTFGSGTRLTVV.

This rearrangement joins TRBV5-4 to TRBJ2-7; 14 nucleotides match TRBD2. J gave up 3 bases and V 4 bases, and 6 bases lay outside the gene matches. The CDR3 extends over 16 amino acids. Germline CDR1 SGHNT, CDR2 YYREEE (reference sequence). The CDR3 reads CASSQGGLAGDYEQYF. CDR3 nucleotide sequence: TGTGCCAGCAGCCAGGGGGGACTAGCGGGGGACTACGAGCAGTACTTC.

This clone showed up just a few times. The gene calls are TRBV7-9 and TRBJ2-7; D gene ambiguous. CDR3 length equals 12 residues. Germline V CDR1 and CDR2: SEHNR, FQNEAQ (reference sequence). The ends were cut back, 3 bases at V and 4 bases at J, with 7 bases in the middle. In DNA, the CDR3 is TGTGCCAGCAGCTTGGGATGGTACGAGCAGTACTTC. It is translated as CASSLGWYEQYF.

The V and J genes are TRBV7-2 and TRBJ2-1; possibly TRBD2 for D (7 bases). The V end lost 4 bases, the J end lost 1 base, and 11 bases lay between the germline ends. The CDR3 contains 15 residues. Looked up from germline, CDR1 is SGHTA and CDR2 is FQGNSA. CDR3 nucleotide sequence: TGTGCCAGCAGCTCCAGCGGGACATCCTACAATGAGCAGTTCTTC. This codes for CASSSSGTSYNEQFF.

The J gene is TRBJ1-1, the V gene TRBV21-1. TRBV21-1 is a recognized pseudogene. The CDR3 is 13 residues long. The CDR3 DNA is TGTGCCAGCAGCCGGCCCGGCGGGACTGAAGCTTTCTTT. This encodes CASSRPGGTEAFF.

The chain couples TRBV6-5 to TRBJ1-4; no firm D call. The ends were cut back, 5 bases at V and 4 bases at J, with 11 bases in the middle. The CDR3 loop spans 14 amino acids. Germline CDR1 is MNHEY and CDR2 is SVGAGI. The CDR3 region is CASSPLGLNEKLFF. CDR3 DNA sequence: TGTGCCAGCAGTCCCCTCGGGCTTAATGAAAAACTGTTTTTT.

The chain combines TRBV30 with TRBJ1-3; possibly TRBD1 for D (5 bases). The CDR3 covers 16 residues. The germline gives CDR1 GTSNPN, CDR2 SVGIG (reference sequence). The germline V and J ends were trimmed by 2 bases and 2 bases, with 16 bases remaining between them. CDR3 in DNA: TGTGCCTGGAGTAAGTACGTCGGGACCGCTGGAAACACCATATATTTT. Protein: CAWSKYVGTAGNTIYF.

This chain connects TRBV6-1 to TRBJ2-6; D not resolved. CDR1 is MNHNS, CDR2 SASEGT, per germline. The CDR3 extends over 15 amino acids. V lost 2 bases and J 0 bases, leaving 5 bases between the germline ends. CDR3 in amino acids: CASSEQNSGANVLTF. The CDR3 bases are TGTGCCAGCAGTGAACAAAACTCTGGGGCCAACGTCCTGACTTTC.

In DNA form, the CDR3 reads TGTGCCAGCAGTTTATCGATATCCGGGGAGCTGTTTTTT. Translated, it gives CASSLSISGELFF. This sequence joins TRBV27 and TRBJ2-2; D ambiguous. The CDR3 extends over 13 amino acids. V was clipped by 0 bases and J by 6 bases, with 5 bases between them. The V gene's germline CDR1 is MNHEY and CDR2 SMNVEV (reference sequence).

Regarding this clone: The sample carries other DNA sequences with the same CDR3. The CDR3 loop is CASRGANQPQHF. CDR3 nucleotides: TGTGCCAGCAGAGGGGCGAATCAGCCCCAGCATTTT. The V call is TRBV6-5, the J call TRBJ1-5; TRBD1 is a possible D gene (5 bases). The CDR3 covers 12 residues. Germline V gives CDR1 MNHEY, CDR2 SVGAGI. Deletions cut 6 bases from V and 4 bases from J, with 7 bases between.

The chain recombines TRBV28 with TRBJ1-1; TRBD1 matches at 9 bases. Trimming cost V 6 bases and J 8 bases; bases outside gene matches: 13. This CDR3 comprises 15 residues. From germline, CDR1 is MDHEN and CDR2 SYDVKM. As DNA, the CDR3 is TGTGCCAGCAGCCTTCGTTCGGGACAGGGAATGGAAGCTTTCTTT. This codes for CASSLRSGQGMEAFF.

The chain links TRBV3-1 (or the pseudogene TRBV3-2) to TRBJ2-5, with D unclear. Trimming cost V 5 bases and J 8 bases, with 12 bases left between them. This CDR3 contains 12 residues. Germline CDR1 and CDR2: LGHDT and YNNKEL (reference sequence). For the CDR3, the DNA is TGTGCCAGCAGCGGCCTAAGGCCAACCCAGTACTTC. Protein sequence: CASSGLRPTQYF.